The 6 T cell receptor beta chains below all came from one sample that was sequenced in a study of tumor and adjacent non-tumor tissue in lung cancer. TCRbeta libraries were built with three rounds of nested PCR, modified from ARM-PCR. TCRdb passed the multiplex PCR reads through MiXCR, listing each CDR3 protein once. The table shows some 66,000 distinct CDR3 sequences, with around two thirds occurring only once. No cell sorting was done before RNA was extracted from the tissue. This non-tumor lung sample came from over 3 cm beyond the tumor edge. The sample comprised distant non-tumor lung tissue. These receptor sequences come from a man between 65 and 79 years old with non-small cell lung cancer.

Relative to its sample, this clonotype is medium-sized. The gene calls are TRBV28 and TRBJ1-5; D unresolved. The V end was cut by 6 bases, the J end by 3 bases, with 9 bases between. Germline CDR1 and CDR2: MDHEN and SYDVKM. This CDR3 contains 13 residues. This chain's CDR3 is CASRPGDNQPQHF. The CDR3 nucleotides read TGTGCCAGCAGACCCGGGGACAATCAGCCCCAGCATTTT.

The table lists this clonotype with a few counts. Since a much larger clone is just one base distant, this may be a read error. Written as DNA, the CDR3 is TGTGCCAGCACACAGGGGTTCCAAGAGACCCAGTACTTC. This translates into CASTQGFQETQYF. V and J are TRBV18 and TRBJ2-5; 7 bases align to TRBD1. The ends lost 8 bases at V and 1 base at J; junction bases unmatched: 4. The CDR3 is 13 residues long. The V gene's germline CDR1 is KGHSH and CDR2 LQKENI.

This clonotype was picked up many times. V usage is TRBV4-1 and J usage is TRBJ2-5; 12 bases map to TRBD1. V lost 0 bases and J lost 3; bases outside the gene matches: 11. Germline V CDR1 and CDR2: MGHRA, YSYEKL. The CDR3 covers 19 residues. This chain's CDR3 is CASSQEEVGTGGEEETQYF. In DNA, the CDR3 is TGCGCCAGCAGCCAAGAGGAGGTCGGGACAGGGGGCGAGGAAGAGACCCAGTACTTC.

Turning to this clonotype: Its ends do not fully match the called genes, so a read error is possible. This chain connects TRBV29-1 to TRBJ2-6; D unclear. Germline V gene sequence: CDR1 SQVTM, CDR2 ANQGSEA. The CDR3 extends over 14 amino acids. The CDR3 loop reads CSVDVSPGTNVLTF. The CDR3 DNA follows: TGCAGCGTTGACGTGAGCCCTGGGACCAACGTCCTGACTTTC.

The gene calls are TRBV6-6 and TRBJ1-5; no reliable D call. Trimming cost V 10 bases and J 4 bases, with 14 bases left between them. The CDR3 spans 13 residues. CDR1 is MNHNY, CDR2 SVGAGI, per germline (reference sequence). Here the CDR3 reads CATGKDDNQPQHF. The CDR3 region has the DNA TGTGCCACCGGAAAGGACGATAATCAGCCCCAGCATTTT.

Remarks on this clonotype: The final CDR3 position lacks the conserved phenylalanine or tryptophan, pointing to a likely read error. The V call is TRBV11-2, the J call TRBJ1-4; a possible D gene is TRBD1 (6 bases). Trimming cost V 4 bases and J 12 bases, with 12 bases left between them. Germline-derived CDR1 and CDR2 are SGHAT and FQNNGV. This CDR3 region has 12 residues. CDR3 coding DNA: TGTGCCAGCAGCTCGCAGGGGTGTCAACTGTTTTAT. Translated: CASSSQGCQLFY.